This entry concerns a single TCR beta chain. Its antigen is not known. Samples were taken several times over chemoradiotherapy. Germline lookup yields CDR1 SGHNT and CDR2 YYREEE (reference sequence). This CDR3 is 14 amino acids long. Trimming cost V 1 base and J 4 bases, with 12 bases left between them. This specimen belongs to a study of chemoradiotherapy in HPV16-positive cancers. Overall study findings and caveats: In HPV16-positive patients, HPV-responsive T-cell expansion tracked better recurrence-free survival. Candidate HPV-specific clones and E7-related TCR motifs grew in tumor during treatment.

Profiling relied on immunoSEQ multiplex PCR, and the TCRdb table lists in-frame clones only, not all of them. Found here are about 68,000 clones, about 88% of them singletons; the top ten hold roughly 4.2%. The chain employs TRBV5-4 and TRBJ2-7; D unclear. The sequenced sample was blood, obtained from a patient who underwent chemoradiotherapy. The sequence came from a human donor with HPV-associated anogenital cancer. DNA for the CDR3: TGTGCCAGCAGCTTGAAGGGCTCAGGTTACGAGCAGTACTTC. This gives the protein CASSLKGSGYEQYF.